This T cell receptor (beta chain) was sequenced during a study of CD8+ T cells in alopecia areata. Whole-study context: Patients received oral tofacitinib, 5 to 10 mg twice daily, for moderate-to-severe alopecia areata. Findings of the study overall: Normal-skin resident alphabeta T cells also appear among scalp sample sequences. Scalp clonality and expanded CD8+ clones among the top 100 were significantly decreased by tofacitinib. Many of the expanded lesional clones endured in scalp and blood while on tofacitinib.

This clone has just a few counts. Its matching antigen is unknown. cDNA serving as the sequencing template came from extracted, reverse transcribed RNA. Repertoires were generated with immunoSEQ multiplex PCR, while TCRdb's copy carries only in-frame clones and drops some. The data hold about 160,000 clones, with about three fifths observed a single time. Germline CDR1 is GTSNPN and CDR2 is SVGIG (reference sequence). V was shortened by 1 base and J by 8 bases, with 26 bases between the two germline ends. This CDR3 is built from 17 residues. Treatment of the sample: oral pan-JAK inhibitor, 5-10 mg twice daily.

Sequencing was performed on CD4+ T cells sorted from blood, taken at week 4, from a patient treated with tofacitinib. The chain couples TRBV30 to TRBJ1-2; D is possibly TRBD1 (6 bases). The sequence derives from a human donor with alopecia areata. CDR3 nucleotides: TGTGCCTGGAGTGACGCCCGACCAGGGGCAGTCCCTTCGGGCTACACCTTC. Protein product: CAWSDARPGAVPSGYTF.